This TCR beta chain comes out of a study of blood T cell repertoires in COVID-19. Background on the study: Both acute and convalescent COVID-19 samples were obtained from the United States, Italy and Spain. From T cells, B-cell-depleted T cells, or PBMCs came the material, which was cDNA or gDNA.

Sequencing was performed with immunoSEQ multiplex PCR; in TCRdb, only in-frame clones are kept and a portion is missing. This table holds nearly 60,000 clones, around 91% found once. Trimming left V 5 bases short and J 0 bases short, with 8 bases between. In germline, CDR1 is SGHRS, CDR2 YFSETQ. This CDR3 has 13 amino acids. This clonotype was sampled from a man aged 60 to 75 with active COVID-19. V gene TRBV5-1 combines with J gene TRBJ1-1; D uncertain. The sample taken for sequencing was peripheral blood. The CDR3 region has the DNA TGCGCCAGCAGTCTCTCAGTGAACACTGAAGCTTTCTTT. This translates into CASSLSVNTEAFF.